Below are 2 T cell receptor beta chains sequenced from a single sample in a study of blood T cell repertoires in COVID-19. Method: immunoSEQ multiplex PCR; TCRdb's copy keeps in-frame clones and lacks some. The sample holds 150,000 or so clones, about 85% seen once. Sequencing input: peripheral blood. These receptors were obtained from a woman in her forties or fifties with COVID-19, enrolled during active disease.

CDR3 residues: CSVAGGGAQVYYGYTF. The CDR3 coding sequence is TGCAGCGTTGCCGGCGGGGGGGCGCAGGTCTACTATGGCTACACCTTC. The chain carries TRBV29-1 and TRBJ1-2, with D possibly TRBD1 on 6 matching bases. The CDR3 consists of 16 residues. Trimming cost V 4 bases and J 3 bases, with 21 bases left between them. Germline V gives CDR1 SQVTM, CDR2 ANQGSEA.

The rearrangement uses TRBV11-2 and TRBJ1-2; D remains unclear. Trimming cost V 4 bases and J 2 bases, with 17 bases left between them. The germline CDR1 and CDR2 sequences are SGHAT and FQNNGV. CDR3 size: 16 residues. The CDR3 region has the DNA TGTGCCAGCAGCTCCCAGGCGGGGTACTCGAACTATGGCTACACCTTC. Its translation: CASSSQAGYSNYGYTF.